These 14 T cell receptor beta chains originate from one sample sequenced in a study of technical replicates of blood from several donors. Profiled with immunoSEQ multiplex PCR; TCRdb holds only in-frame clones, not every one. The top ten clones hold 0.26% of a sample with approximately 82,000 clones, around 94% of them seen once. The source material was T cells isolated from PBMCs. Receptors were obtained from a human donor in good health.

The gene calls are TRBV5-1 and TRBJ2-7, with unresolved D. V lost 0 bases and J lost 2, with 9 bases in between. The CDR3 spans 14 residues. Germline V gives CDR1 SGHRS, CDR2 YFSETQ. CDR3 in DNA: TGCGCCAGCAGCTTGGGGGCCAGCACCTACGAGCAGTACTTC. Translating it yields CASSLGASTYEQYF.

The chain uses TRBV27 and TRBJ2-7, with 11 nucleotides matching TRBD2. The CDR3 covers 15 residues. Germline trimming cut 5 bases from V and 6 bases from J; bases unmatched to any gene: 9. Germline V gene data show CDR1 as MNHEY and CDR2 as SMNVEV (reference sequence). CDR3: CASSQQLAGEVEQYF. The CDR3 bases are TGTGCCAGCAGTCAACAACTAGCGGGAGAGGTCGAGCAGTACTTC.

This chain connects TRBV19 to TRBJ1-1; D call uncertain. The CDR3 extends over 13 amino acids. The ends were cut back, 8 bases at V and 4 bases at J, with 14 bases in the middle. Germline CDR1 LNHDA, CDR2 SQIVND (reference sequence). This CDR3 reads CASGLGGSTEAFF. CDR3 nucleotides: TGTGCCAGTGGCCTAGGTGGGAGCACTGAAGCTTTCTTT.

This chain links TRBV27 with TRBJ2-3; no definite D call. The CDR3 runs 12 residues. V lost 4 bases and J lost 4, with 6 bases in between. The germline V gene encodes CDR1 MNHEY and CDR2 SMNVEV (reference sequence). CDR3 region: CASSSQADTQYF. The DNA for the CDR3 is TGTGCCAGCAGTTCCCAGGCAGATACGCAGTATTTT.

There are a few counts of this clone. This chain joins TRBV10-3 and TRBJ1-1, with D perhaps matching TRBD1 (6 bases). The CDR3 sequence is 14 residues long. The germline gives CDR1 ENHRY, CDR2 SYGVKD. Trimming took 3 bases from V and 0 from J, leaving 8 bases between them. The CDR3 protein is CAISEGQMNTEAFF. The CDR3 DNA follows: TGTGCCATCAGTGAAGGACAGATGAACACTGAAGCTTTCTTT.

With regard to this clone: The germline gene is not matched at one end of the junction; a read error may be the cause. The V and J genes are TRBV2 and TRBJ1-4, with D possibly being TRBD1 (5 bases). Germline values: CDR1 SNHLY, CDR2 FYNNEI. The CDR3 contains 15 residues. The CDR3 is CASSAGRATNEKLFF. The CDR3 coding sequence is TGTGCCAGCAGTGCAGGGAGGGCAACTAATGAAAAGCTGTTTTTT.

The table lists this clone with a count of one. V gene TRBV10-3 combines with J gene TRBJ2-3; D ambiguous. From germline, CDR1 is ENHRY and CDR2 SYGVKD. Trimming removed 4 bases from V and 0 bases from J, with 11 bases in between. This CDR3 spans 15 amino acids. CDR3 nucleotides: TGTGCCATCAGTGGTGACTTAGCCAGCACAGATACGCAGTATTTT. This translates into CAISGDLASTDTQYF.

This rearrangement joins TRBV7-6 to TRBJ2-1; 7 positions agree with TRBD1. In germline, CDR1 is SGHVS, CDR2 FNYEAQ. The CDR3 loop spans 15 amino acids. J lost 2 bases, V lost 5 bases, and 6 bases had no gene match. CDR3 sequence (DNA): TGTGCCAGCAGCCCACAAACAGGGGCCTACAATGAGCAGTTCTTC. Translated, it gives CASSPQTGAYNEQFF. Full variable domain (remainder filled in from reference TRBV7-6 and TRBJ2-1): GAGVSQSPRYKVTKRGQDVALRCDPISGHVSLYWYRQALGQGPEFLTYFNYEAQQDKSGLPNDRFSAERPEGSISTLTIQRTEQRDSAMYRCASSPQTGAYNEQFFGPGTRLTVL.

The chain recombines TRBV4-1 with TRBJ1-2; TRBD1 aligns across 7 bases. Germline V gene lookup returns CDR1 MGHRA and CDR2 YSYEKL. The CDR3 consists of 15 residues. Unmatched junction bases numbered 9, after V lost 2 bases and J lost 6 bases. The CDR3 loop is CASSQFTGAEHGYTF. The CDR3 DNA sequence: TGCGCCAGCAGCCAATTTACAGGGGCAGAACATGGCTACACCTTC.

A single count supports this clone. J is TRBJ1-2 and V is TRBV30; D ambiguous. This CDR3 contains 13 residues. Germline V gene lookup returns CDR1 GTSNPN and CDR2 SVGIG (reference sequence). V lost 0 bases and J lost 5, with 10 bases in between. CDR3 protein: CAWSVQHSYGYTF. The CDR3 nucleotides read TGTGCCTGGAGTGTACAACATTCTTATGGCTACACCTTC. Full variable domain (outside the CDR3, taken from reference TRBV30 and TRBJ1-2): SQTIHQWPATLVQPVGSPLSLECTVEGTSNPNLYWYRQAAGRGLQLLFYSVGIGQISSEVPQNLSASRPQDRQFILSSKKLLLSDSGFYLCAWSVQHSYGYTFGSGTRLTVV.

The chain employs TRBV5-8 and TRBJ1-6, with a weak D call TRBD1 (5 bases). The ends were cut back, 2 bases at V and 0 bases at J, with 12 bases in the middle. Germline V gene lookup returns CDR1 SGHTS and CDR2 YDEGEE. The CDR3 length is 17 residues. CDR3 nucleotides: TGTGCCAGCAGCTTTAGGACACTGAGCTCCTATAATTCACCCCTCCACTTT. Protein sequence: CASSFRTLSSYNSPLHF.

The chain carries TRBV7-8 and TRBJ2-1, with 14 nucleotides matching TRBD2. The CDR3 extends over 13 amino acids. Germline values: CDR1 SGHVS, CDR2 FQNEAQ. V was pared by 5 bases and J by 14 bases, with 5 bases of the junction left unmatched. DNA of the CDR3: TGTGCCAGCAGCATGACTAGCGGGGGGGCCGAGTTCTTC. Translation gives CASSMTSGGAEFF.

The gene calls are TRBV5-1 and TRBJ2-5; 12 positions match TRBD2. The V segment lost 0 bases and the J segment 2 bases; nucleotides outside the gene matches: 2. The CDR3 is 16 amino acids. Germline V gives CDR1 SGHRS, CDR2 YFSETQ. In DNA, the CDR3 is TGCGCCAGCAGCTTGGCTAGCGGGGGGGAACAAGAGACCCAGTACTTC. It specifies CASSLASGGEQETQYF.

The chain has TRBV12-5 and TRBJ1-6; D not resolved. The CDR3 spans 13 residues. Germline V gene sequence: CDR1 LGHNT, CDR2 FRNRAP. V was clipped by 4 bases and J by 10 bases, with 11 bases between them. The CDR3 sequence: CASGSEGGSPLHF. CDR3 coding DNA: TGTGCTAGTGGTTCAGAGGGTGGCTCACCCCTCCACTTT.